This T cell receptor (beta chain) is from a study of Ad26.COV2.S vaccination and SARS-CoV-2 variants. Produced via immunoSEQ multiplex PCR; TCRdb's table is partial and in-frame only. The sample consists of around 340,000 clones, around 88% of them appearing once. Broader study findings: Similar non-spike TCR breadth was observed in recipients of vaccine and of placebo.

Worth noting for this clone: The antigen is unknown.

As for treatment: about 20 received Ad26.COV2.S at low or high dose, single or two shots; about 5 received placebo; per-sample allocation not given. Specimen acquisition occurred on day 63 following the initial vaccine or placebo injection. An Ad26 vector was used to express Wuhan-strain SARS-CoV-2 spike as the vaccine. Source: peripheral blood, taken in a trial of Ad26.COV2.S vaccine versus placebo. The TCR originated in a person aged 18-60 years who received the Ad26.COV2.S COVID-19 vaccine or a placebo.

The CDR3, as DNA: TGTGCCAGCAGCAATTACAGGGAACAGCCCCAGCATTTT. Translation gives CASSNYREQPQHF. This rearrangement joins TRBV6-2 or TRBV6-3 to TRBJ1-5, with a possible D match to TRBD1 (6 bases). Germline V CDR1 and CDR2: MNHEY, SVGEGT. This CDR3 region has 13 residues. V dropped 6 bases and J dropped 7 bases, with 13 bases sitting between them.